A selection of T cell receptor beta chains follows, all from one sample in a study of blood T cell repertoires in COVID-19. Assay used: immunoSEQ multiplex PCR; TCRdb lists only in-frame clones, some missing. The sample has about 250,000 clones, roughly four fifths seen once. The sequenced material came from peripheral blood. These receptors were obtained from a woman in her 70s with acute or convalescent COVID-19. The CDR3 runs from the conserved cysteine through the conserved F or W. Fields, in order: V gene, D gene, CDR3 length, CDR3 protein. D genes are given only for firm matches.

>TRBV6-2/TRBV6-3|TRBD1|17
CASSRTGRHYSGNTIYF
>TRBV6-5|TRBD1|15
CASSSRQGLGNTIYF
>TRBV30|NA|13
CAGYRDMNTEAFF
>TRBV7-2|NA|16
CASSHLQGWDPDTQYF
>TRBV29-1|TRBD2|13
CSVTSGGANEQFF
>TRBV4-2|TRBD1|16
CASSLLGQATNEKLFF
>TRBV12-3/TRBV12-4|TRBD1|13
CASRRTGGTEQYF
>TRBV10-2|TRBD2|15
CASSEPTGGTDTQYF
>TRBV5-1|NA|16
CASSLAPGSLNYGYTF
>TRBV28|NA|14
CASSPGGGDSPLHF
>TRBV6-5|TRBD2|15
CASTPLAGRSYEQYF
>TRBV10-2|TRBD1|15
CASSEGGRGVQPQHF
>TRBV2|NA|15
CASSGGPGSGTEAFF
>TRBV5-4|NA|14
CASSRQISNTEAFF
>TRBV27|NA|14
CASRQTGSNYGYTF
>TRBV7-9|NA|13
CASSFSVDQPQHF
>TRBV6-5|NA|15
CASTPRQDYNSPLHF
>TRBV6-2/TRBV6-3|TRBD2|11
CASSRGGMEYF
>TRBV28|NA|15
CASSLLPGGGYGYTF
>TRBV4-1|NA|15
CASSQAASRAHEQYF
>TRBV7-2|TRBD2|16
CASSLTLAGGAGTQYF
>TRBV28|NA|13
CASSLAENSPLHF
>TRBV19|TRBD1|13
CASRDRGGNEQFF
>TRBV6-6|NA|13
CASSYRTGEGYTF
>TRBV3-1/TRBV3-2|NA|14
CASSQDGGGYGYTF
>TRBV5-1|TRBD1|15
CASSADRGKTDTQYF
>TRBV5-1|NA|15
CASSPQQGGDTEAFF
>TRBV6-5|TRBD1|15
CASSTGGADLGEQYF
>TRBV15|NA|16
CATSREARLSRNTIYF
>TRBV4-1|NA|15
CASSQGRDYNSPLHF
>TRBV29-1|TRBD1|13
CSVPGQDNYGYTF